This TCR beta chain was found in a study of shared clonotypes between healthy human individuals. Naive CD8 cells were CD45RO-negative, positively selected for CCR7, excluding terminally differentiated effector memory CD45RA+ cells. Generated by immunoSEQ multiplex PCR, the TCRdb table keeps only in-frame clones and is missing some. Of about 2.1 million clones listed, 90% to 95% are singletons. The CDR3 covers 13 residues. CDR1 SEHNR and CDR2 FQNEAQ come from the germline V gene (reference sequence). Trimming removed 5 bases at V and 10 bases at J, with 17 bases between. This chain joins TRBV7-9 and TRBJ1-1; unclear D gene. The sample taken for sequencing was naive CD8+ T cells from PBMCs. The sequence was obtained from a man between 18 and 29 years old in good health. Some clones in this sample may be carry-over from other donors' samples. CDR3 sequence: CASSAQPVAPAFF. CDR3 in DNA: TGTGCCAGCAGCGCCCAGCCGGTGGCCCCAGCTTTCTTT.